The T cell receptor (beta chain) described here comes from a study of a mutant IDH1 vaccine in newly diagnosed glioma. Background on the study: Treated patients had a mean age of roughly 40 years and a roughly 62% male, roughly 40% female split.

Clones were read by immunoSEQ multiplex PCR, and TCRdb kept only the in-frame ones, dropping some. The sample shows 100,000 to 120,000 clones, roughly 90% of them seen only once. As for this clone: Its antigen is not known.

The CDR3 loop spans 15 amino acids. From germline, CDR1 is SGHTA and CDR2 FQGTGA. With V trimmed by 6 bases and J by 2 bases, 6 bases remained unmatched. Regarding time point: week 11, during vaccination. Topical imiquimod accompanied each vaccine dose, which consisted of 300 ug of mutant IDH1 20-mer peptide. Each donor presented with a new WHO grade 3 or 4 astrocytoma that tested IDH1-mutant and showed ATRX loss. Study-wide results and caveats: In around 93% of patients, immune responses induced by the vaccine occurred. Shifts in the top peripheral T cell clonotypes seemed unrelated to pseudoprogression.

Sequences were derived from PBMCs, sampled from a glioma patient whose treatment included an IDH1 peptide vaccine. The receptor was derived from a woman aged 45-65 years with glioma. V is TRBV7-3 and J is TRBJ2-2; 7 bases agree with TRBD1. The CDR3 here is CASRAGTDNTGELFF. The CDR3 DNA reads TGTGCCAGCAGAGCCGGGACAGATAACACCGGGGAGCTGTTTTTT.